These T cell receptor beta chains were read from a single sample in a study of T cell clusters in autoimmune cytopenias. For each CDR3 protein, TCRdb gives one entry from its re-call of the multiplex PCR reads, without DNA. Its listing shows about 5,000 distinct CDR3 sequences. Sequenced material: peripheral blood. The receptors shown here come from a human donor with an autoimmune cytopenia or autoimmune hepatitis (not recorded which). The CDR3 runs from the conserved cysteine through the conserved F or W. Each record gives: V gene, clone size, J gene, CDR3 protein. A clone size is listed for some rows: how often the clone was seen (once, few, many), or a class if it is expanded.

v_call: TRBV11-2; clone_size: NA; j_call: TRBJ2-7; cdr3_aa: CASRGLAGGYEQYF
v_call: TRBV20-1; clone_size: NA; j_call: TRBJ2-3; cdr3_aa: CSAQVVERGGTDTQYF
v_call: TRBV6-1; clone_size: medium-sized; j_call: TRBJ1-2; cdr3_aa: CASSSEGGYGYTF
v_call: TRBV5-6; clone_size: NA; j_call: TRBJ2-7; cdr3_aa: CASSPVHGAVEQYF
v_call: TRBV7-9; clone_size: medium-sized; j_call: TRBJ2-6; cdr3_aa: CASSFGTGVVGANVLTF
v_call: TRBV12-3/TRBV12-4; clone_size: medium-sized; j_call: TRBJ1-2; cdr3_aa: CASSRQGYGYTF
v_call: TRBV7-2; clone_size: medium-sized; j_call: TRBJ2-1; cdr3_aa: CASTTSGGDYYNEQFF
v_call: TRBV15; clone_size: medium-sized; j_call: TRBJ1-1; cdr3_aa: CATSRDAGLRAREAFF
v_call: TRBV20-1; clone_size: NA; j_call: TRBJ1-2; cdr3_aa: CSARELGATYGYTF
v_call: TRBV20-1; clone_size: NA; j_call: TRBJ2-3; cdr3_aa: CSVTRPGTDTQYF
v_call: TRBV27; clone_size: NA; j_call: TRBJ1-4; cdr3_aa: CASGLQGAREKLFF
v_call: TRBV20-1; clone_size: NA; j_call: TRBJ2-5; cdr3_aa: CSASSEGVGGTQYF
v_call: TRBV10-3; clone_size: NA; j_call: TRBJ2-3; cdr3_aa: CAISGSGSTDTQYF
v_call: TRBV10-3; clone_size: NA; j_call: TRBJ2-7; cdr3_aa: CATDSGTGHYEQYF
v_call: TRBV5-4; clone_size: large; j_call: TRBJ1-1; cdr3_aa: CASSLDGLAFF
v_call: TRBV7-9; clone_size: medium-sized; j_call: TRBJ1-1; cdr3_aa: CASSKQGGANTEAFF
v_call: TRBV11-2; clone_size: medium-sized; j_call: TRBJ1-1; cdr3_aa: CASSHTLDTEAFF
v_call: TRBV6-5; clone_size: medium-sized; j_call: TRBJ1-6; cdr3_aa: CATGQGNYYNSPLHF
v_call: TRBV20-1; clone_size: NA; j_call: TRBJ1-1; cdr3_aa: CSARDWGTGNKNTEAFF
v_call: TRBV6-1; clone_size: medium-sized; j_call: TRBJ1-3; cdr3_aa: CASSVAASGNTIYF
v_call: TRBV5-1; clone_size: NA; j_call: TRBJ1-1; cdr3_aa: CASSQGLFGMMNTEAFF
v_call: TRBV27; clone_size: NA; j_call: TRBJ1-2; cdr3_aa: CASSFRQGQSYGYTF
v_call: TRBV27; clone_size: NA; j_call: TRBJ2-3; cdr3_aa: CASSRRTMWGFRADTQYF
v_call: TRBV7-9; clone_size: medium-sized; j_call: TRBJ1-1; cdr3_aa: CASSLASGRVNTEAFF
v_call: TRBV7-9; clone_size: NA; j_call: TRBJ1-1; cdr3_aa: CASSLVRGGLRSEAFF
v_call: TRBV6-1; clone_size: medium-sized; j_call: TRBJ1-2; cdr3_aa: CASSEHGNYGYTF
v_call: TRBV6-6; clone_size: medium-sized; j_call: TRBJ2-7; cdr3_aa: CASSWTGDEQYF
v_call: TRBV11-2; clone_size: NA; j_call: TRBJ2-1; cdr3_aa: CASSPAGQRYNEQFF
v_call: TRBV6-5; clone_size: NA; j_call: TRBJ1-2; cdr3_aa: CASSRLLDSRSGYTF
v_call: TRBV10-2; clone_size: medium-sized; j_call: TRBJ2-5; cdr3_aa: CASTLSGIQETQYF
v_call: TRBV18; clone_size: NA; j_call: TRBJ1-1; cdr3_aa: CASRAITGQEAFF
v_call: TRBV29-1; clone_size: medium-sized; j_call: TRBJ1-1; cdr3_aa: CSVGRGDTEAFF
v_call: TRBV11-2; clone_size: NA; j_call: TRBJ2-3; cdr3_aa: CASSLGQGIRDTQYF
v_call: TRBV20-1; clone_size: medium-sized; j_call: TRBJ2-7; cdr3_aa: CSARIREVHYEQYF
v_call: TRBV12-3/TRBV12-4; clone_size: NA; j_call: TRBJ1-1; cdr3_aa: CASSLKGRNTEAFF
v_call: TRBV11-2; clone_size: medium-sized; j_call: TRBJ2-3; cdr3_aa: CASSLDGGGNPSTDTQYF
v_call: TRBV4-1; clone_size: NA; j_call: TRBJ2-5; cdr3_aa: CASSQDWSGSQETQYF
v_call: TRBV18; clone_size: NA; j_call: TRBJ2-2; cdr3_aa: CASSPQGASTGELFF
v_call: TRBV6-5; clone_size: medium-sized; j_call: TRBJ1-2; cdr3_aa: CASSCAGSGGGGYTF
v_call: TRBV5-6; clone_size: medium-sized; j_call: TRBJ2-3; cdr3_aa: CASNDLADSTDTQYF
v_call: TRBV6-5; clone_size: NA; j_call: TRBJ1-4; cdr3_aa: CASSYLDRSVEKLFF
v_call: TRBV10-3; clone_size: NA; j_call: TRBJ2-3; cdr3_aa: CAIRPGQGTDTQYF
v_call: TRBV5-6; clone_size: NA; j_call: TRBJ2-7; cdr3_aa: CASSPAPGGQYEQYF
v_call: TRBV19; clone_size: NA; j_call: TRBJ1-1; cdr3_aa: CASSTQSGRIAFF
v_call: TRBV7-6; clone_size: medium-sized; j_call: TRBJ1-4; cdr3_aa: CASSLALGQGAEKLFF
v_call: TRBV7-9; clone_size: medium-sized; j_call: TRBJ2-7; cdr3_aa: CASSFHGTYEQYF
v_call: TRBV11-2; clone_size: NA; j_call: TRBJ1-1; cdr3_aa: CASSLVFPQTTEAFF
v_call: TRBV6-2/TRBV6-3; clone_size: NA; j_call: TRBJ2-3; cdr3_aa: CASSLLWSSTDTQYF
v_call: TRBV5-6; clone_size: NA; j_call: TRBJ1-1; cdr3_aa: CASSWTGQILNTEAFF
v_call: TRBV6-5; clone_size: medium-sized; j_call: TRBJ2-5; cdr3_aa: CASKVDRGQETQYF
v_call: TRBV19; clone_size: medium-sized; j_call: TRBJ2-7; cdr3_aa: CASRKQGSEQYF
v_call: TRBV5-6; clone_size: NA; j_call: TRBJ2-3; cdr3_aa: CASSLNQGADTQYF
v_call: TRBV12-3/TRBV12-4; clone_size: NA; j_call: TRBJ1-6; cdr3_aa: CASSSLGSSLHF